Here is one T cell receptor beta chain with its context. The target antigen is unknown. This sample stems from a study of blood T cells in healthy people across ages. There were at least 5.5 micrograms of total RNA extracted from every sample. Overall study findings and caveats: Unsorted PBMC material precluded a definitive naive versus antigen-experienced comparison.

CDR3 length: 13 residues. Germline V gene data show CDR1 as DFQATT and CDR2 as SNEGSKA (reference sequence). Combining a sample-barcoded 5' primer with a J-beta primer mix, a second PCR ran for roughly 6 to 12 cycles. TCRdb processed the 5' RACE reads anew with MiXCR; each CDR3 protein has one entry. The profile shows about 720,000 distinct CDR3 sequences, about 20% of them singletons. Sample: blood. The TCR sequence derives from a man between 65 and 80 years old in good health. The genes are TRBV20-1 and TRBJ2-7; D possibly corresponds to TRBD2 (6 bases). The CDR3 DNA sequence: TGCAGGGTACTTACTAGCAGCTCCTACGAGCAGTACGTC. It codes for CRVLTSSSYEQYV.